The 17 T cell receptor beta chains presented below share a single source sample, sequenced in a study of vaccination and CD4 T cells after COVID-19. Treatment meaning: 10-day PBMC culture with coronavirus spike peptide pools or control peptides (ViraFEST assay). The antigens of these receptors remain unknown. Cultured CD4+ T cells had their DNA profiled by the Oncomine TCR Beta short-read assay. In TCRdb, the PCR reads were re-called with MiXCR into one record per CDR3 protein. The sample includes tens of thousands of distinct CDR3 sequences, 65% to 80% of them seen just once. Sequenced input: CD4+ T cells from blood, cultured in vitro. The receptor source for this set is a human donor who had recovered from COVID-19.

About this clonotype itself: One junction end disagrees with the germline gene, perhaps due to a read error. V gene TRBV6-1 combines with J gene TRBJ2-5; weak D call: TRBD1 (5 bases). The CDR3 contains 15 residues. Germline lookup yields CDR1 MNHNS and CDR2 SASEGT. CDR3 protein: CASSHSDSAQETQYF. Here the CDR3 DNA reads TGCGCCAGCAGCCATAGTGACAGCGCTCAAGAGACCCAGTACTTC.

This clonotype turned up a few times. The chain carries TRBV2 and TRBJ1-6, with 7 bases aligning to TRBD1. V lost 5 bases and J lost 7; bases outside the gene matches: 8. CDR1 SNHLY and CDR2 FYNNEI come from the germline V gene. This CDR3 has 15 residues. The CDR3 is CASSLDRVDNSPLHF. CDR3 DNA sequence: TGTGCCAGCAGTCTCGACAGGGTGGACAATTCACCCCTCCACTTT.

The genes are TRBV7-2 and TRBJ1-6, with TRBD1 identical over 8 bases. Germline loops: CDR1 SGHTA, CDR2 FQGNSA. This CDR3 comprises 16 residues. The trim removed 1 base at V and 9 bases at J, leaving 8 bases unmatched. DNA of the CDR3: TGTGCCAGCAGCTTAGTCCCCGCCAGGGGGCTTTCACCCCTCCACTTT. Translation gives CASSLVPARGLSPLHF.

The V and J genes are TRBV24-1 and TRBJ2-7; D is undetermined. The CDR3 is made up of 16 amino acids. CDR1 and CDR2 from the germline V gene are KGHDR and SFDVKD. V shed 4 bases and J shed 0 bases, with 15 bases lying between them. The chain's CDR3 is CATSDPGISGSYEQYF. The CDR3, as DNA: TGTGCCACCAGTGACCCTGGTATATCAGGCTCCTACGAGCAGTACTTC.

This clonotype has a handful of counts. The genes are TRBV25-1 and TRBJ2-3; no definite D call. The CDR3 totals 12 residues. The germline V gene encodes CDR1 MGHDK and CDR2 SYGVNS. V lost 4 bases and J 2 bases, leaving 4 bases between the germline ends. The CDR3 DNA is TGTGCCAGCAGTGGGCACACAGATACGCAGTATTTT. Translated, it gives CASSGHTDTQYF.

The rearrangement joins TRBV12-3 or TRBV12-4 to TRBJ2-7, with D perhaps matching TRBD2 (6 bases). CDR3 length equals 14 residues. With 5 bases removed from V and 1 base from J, the gap between germline ends came to 12 bases. CDR3 loop: CASSRGGSSYEQYF. The CDR3 DNA follows: TGTGCCAGCAGTAGGGGAGGATCTTCCTACGAGCAGTACTTC.

The J gene is TRBJ1-1, the V gene TRBV27, with 7 nucleotides matching TRBD1. Germline lookup yields CDR1 MNHEY and CDR2 SMNVEV (reference sequence). The CDR3 contains 16 residues. The trim removed 6 bases at V and 0 bases at J, leaving 10 bases unmatched. DNA for the CDR3: TGTGCCAGCAGGGACCGACAGGGTCCACTGAACACTGAAGCTTTCTTT. Encoded protein: CASRDRQGPLNTEAFF.

This clonotype occurred a few times. The rearrangement uses TRBV11-2 and TRBJ1-2, with no clear D. CDR1 is SGHAT and CDR2 is FQNNGV in the germline V gene. Deletions cut 5 bases from V and 8 bases from J, with 21 bases between. CDR3 length: 15 amino acids. CDR3 protein: CASSPQRAIPGGYTF. In DNA, the CDR3 is TGTGCCAGCAGCCCACAGCGGGCCATACCAGGAGGCTACACCTTC.

The chain recombines TRBV6-5 with TRBJ2-2; D is unclear. The CDR3 runs to 15 residues. Germline CDR1 is MNHEY and CDR2 is SVGAGI. The V and J ends lost 3 bases and 0 bases respectively, with 8 bases between them. CDR3 protein: CASSYRISNTGELFF. The CDR3 nucleotides read TGTGCCAGCAGTTATAGGATATCGAACACCGGGGAGCTGTTTTTT.

This clonotype was counted a few times. J is TRBJ2-7 and V is TRBV6-5; tentative D call: TRBD1 (5 bases). Germline lookup yields CDR1 MNHEY and CDR2 SVGAGI. Trimming pared 0 bases from V and 0 bases from J, leaving 9 bases between. The length of the CDR3 is 15 residues. CDR3 protein: CASSYSQVPSYEQYF. CDR3 nucleotides: TGTGCCAGCAGTTACTCACAGGTTCCCTCCTACGAGCAGTACTTC.

This clonotype was seen a handful of times. The chain has TRBV19 and TRBJ1-5; maybe TRBD1 (6 bases). V shed 7 bases and J shed 2 bases, with 21 bases lying between them. In germline, CDR1 is LNHDA, CDR2 SQIVND (reference sequence). CDR3 length equals 17 residues. The DNA of the CDR3 is TGTGCCAGTACCCCCGCCGGGGGGCTAAGAGGCAATCAGCCCCAGCATTTT. Its protein product is CASTPAGGLRGNQPQHF.

This sequence joins TRBV20-1 and TRBJ1-2; tentative D call: TRBD1 (6 bases). Between the trimmed V and J ends, which lost 6 bases and 2 bases, there was a span of 16 bases. The V gene's germline CDR1 is DFQATT and CDR2 SNEGSKA (reference sequence). The CDR3 runs 14 residues. CDR3 nucleotides: TGCAGTGCGCGGATTACAGGGCCAAACTATGGCTACACCTTC. This gives the protein CSARITGPNYGYTF.

This rearrangement joins TRBV30 to TRBJ1-2, with a weak D call TRBD1 (6 bases). Trimming stripped 2 bases from V and 0 bases from J, with 13 bases between. Germline assignment: CDR1 GTSNPN and CDR2 SVGIG (reference sequence). CDR3 size: 15 residues. The CDR3 DNA follows: TGTGCCTGGAGTCCCGGACAGTACTCTAACTATGGCTACACCTTC. Its protein is CAWSPGQYSNYGYTF. Complete variable domain (other parts from reference TRBV30 and TRBJ1-2): SQTIHQWPATLVQPVGSPLSLECTVEGTSNPNLYWYRQAAGRGLQLLFYSVGIGQISSEVPQNLSASRPQDRQFILSSKKLLLSDSGFYLCAWSPGQYSNYGYTFGSGTRLTVV.

This chain uses TRBV29-1 with TRBJ1-1; no reliable D call. The CDR3 length is 13 residues. CDR1 is SQVTM and CDR2 is ANQGSEA in the germline V gene. V was cut by 4 bases and J by 0 bases, with 9 bases left in between. The CDR3 DNA follows: TGCAGCGTTGCTCCCAGATTGAACACTGAAGCTTTCTTT. Its translation: CSVAPRLNTEAFF. Variable domain in full (rest from reference TRBV29-1 and TRBJ1-1): SAVISQKPSRDICQRGTSLTIQCQVDSQVTMMFWYRQQPGQSLTLIATANQGSEATYESGFVIDKFPISRPNLTFSTLTVSNMSPEDSSIYLCSVAPRLNTEAFFGQGTRLTVV.

The rearrangement uses TRBV6-1 and TRBJ2-7, with 7 nucleotides matching TRBD1. The CDR3 totals 14 residues. The germline V gene encodes CDR1 MNHNS and CDR2 SASEGT. After removal of 2 bases from V and 1 base from J, the junction contained 2 bases not matched to a gene. The CDR3 loop is CASSEKGASYEQYF. The CDR3 DNA is TGTGCCAGCAGTGAAAAGGGGGCGTCCTACGAGCAGTACTTC.

The V and J genes are TRBV20-1 and TRBJ2-7; TRBD2 agrees at 8 bases. The CDR3 is 14 residues long. Germline V gene lookup returns CDR1 DFQATT and CDR2 SNEGSKA (reference sequence). After removal of 2 bases from V and 2 bases from J, the junction contained 5 bases not matched to a gene. The CDR3 nucleotides are TGCAGTGCTAGACGAGCGGGAGCTACCTACGAGCAGTACTTC. As protein: CSARRAGATYEQYF.

This clonotype was recorded a few times. V usage is TRBV30 and J usage is TRBJ1-2; the match to TRBD1 covers 7 bases. Per the germline V gene, CDR1 is GTSNPN and CDR2 is SVGIG (reference sequence). The CDR3 is made up of 15 amino acids. V was pared by 3 bases and J by 4 bases, with 11 bases of the junction left unmatched. The CDR3 loop reads CAWRGGQHLSYGYTF. CDR3 bases: TGTGCCTGGAGGGGGGGACAGCACCTCTCCTATGGCTACACCTTC.